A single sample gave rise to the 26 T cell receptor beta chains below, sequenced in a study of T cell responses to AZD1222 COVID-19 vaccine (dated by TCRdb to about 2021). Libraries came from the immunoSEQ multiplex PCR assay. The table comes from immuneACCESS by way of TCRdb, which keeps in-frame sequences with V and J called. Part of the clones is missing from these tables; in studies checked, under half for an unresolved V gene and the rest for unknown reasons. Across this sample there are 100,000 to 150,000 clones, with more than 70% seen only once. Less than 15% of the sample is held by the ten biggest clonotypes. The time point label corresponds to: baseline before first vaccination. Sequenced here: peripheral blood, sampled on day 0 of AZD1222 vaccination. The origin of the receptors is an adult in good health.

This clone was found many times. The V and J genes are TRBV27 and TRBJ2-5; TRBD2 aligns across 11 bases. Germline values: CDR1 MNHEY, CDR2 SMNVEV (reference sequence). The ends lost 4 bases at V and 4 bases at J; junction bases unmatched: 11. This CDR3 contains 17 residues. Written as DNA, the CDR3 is TGTGCCAGCAGTTCCGGGACTAGCGGCGTGAGAGGAGAGACCCAGTACTTC. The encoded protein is CASSSGTSGVRGETQYF.

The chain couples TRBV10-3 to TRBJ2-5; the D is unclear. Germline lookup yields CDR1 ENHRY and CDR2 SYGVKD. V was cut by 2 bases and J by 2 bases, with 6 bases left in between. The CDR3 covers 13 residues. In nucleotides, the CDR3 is TGTGCCATCAGTGAGCAGGAACAAGAGACCCAGTACTTC. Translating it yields CAISEQEQETQYF.

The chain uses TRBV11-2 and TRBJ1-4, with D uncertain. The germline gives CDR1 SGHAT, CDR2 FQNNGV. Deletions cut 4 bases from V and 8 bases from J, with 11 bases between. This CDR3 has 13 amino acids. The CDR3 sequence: CASSSLREEKLFF. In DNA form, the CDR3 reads TGTGCCAGCAGCTCCCTACGGGAGGAAAAACTGTTTTTT.

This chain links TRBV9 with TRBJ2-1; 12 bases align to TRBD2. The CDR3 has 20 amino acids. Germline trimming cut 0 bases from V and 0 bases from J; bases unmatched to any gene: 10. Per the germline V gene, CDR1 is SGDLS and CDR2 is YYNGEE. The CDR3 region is CASSVGAVLAGGSSYNEQFF. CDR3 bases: TGTGCCAGCAGCGTAGGGGCGGTACTAGCGGGGGGTAGCTCCTACAATGAGCAGTTCTTC.

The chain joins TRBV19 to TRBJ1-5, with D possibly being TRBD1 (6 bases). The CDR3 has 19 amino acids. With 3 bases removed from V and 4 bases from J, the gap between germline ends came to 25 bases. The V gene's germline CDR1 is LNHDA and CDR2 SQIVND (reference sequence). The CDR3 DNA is TGTGCCAGTAGTATCCGTCCGGTGGGAGGTAAGGGGGAGAATCAGCCCCAGCATTTT. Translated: CASSIRPVGGKGENQPQHF.

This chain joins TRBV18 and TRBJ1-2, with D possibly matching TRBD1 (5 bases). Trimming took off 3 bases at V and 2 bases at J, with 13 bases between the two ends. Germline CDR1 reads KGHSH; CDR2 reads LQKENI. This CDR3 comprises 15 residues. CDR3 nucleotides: TGTGCCAGCTCACCCTCCGGGGGAGAGAACTATGGCTACACCTTC. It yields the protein CASSPSGGENYGYTF.

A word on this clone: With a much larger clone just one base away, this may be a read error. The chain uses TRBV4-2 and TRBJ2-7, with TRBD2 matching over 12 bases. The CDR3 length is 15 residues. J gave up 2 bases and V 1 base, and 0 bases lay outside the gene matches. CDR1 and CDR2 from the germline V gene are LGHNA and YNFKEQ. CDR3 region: CASSQGTSGTYEQYF. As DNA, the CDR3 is TGTGCCAGCAGCCAAGGGACTAGCGGGACCTACGAGCAGTACTTC.

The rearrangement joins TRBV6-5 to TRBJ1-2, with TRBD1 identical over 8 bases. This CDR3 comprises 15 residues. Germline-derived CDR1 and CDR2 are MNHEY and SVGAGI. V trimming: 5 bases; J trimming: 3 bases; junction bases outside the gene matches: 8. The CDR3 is CASSTGTGTYYGYTF. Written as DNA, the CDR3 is TGTGCCAGCAGTACCGGGACAGGCACCTACTATGGCTACACCTTC.

This CDR3 is CASSSWTGEKLFF. The CDR3 nucleotides read TGTGCCAGCAGCTCCTGGACCGGCGAAAAACTGTTTTTT. The rearrangement links TRBV7-3 to TRBJ1-4; D unresolved. Germline V gives CDR1 SGHTA, CDR2 FQGTGA. V lost 4 bases, J lost 8 bases, and 11 bases lay in between. The CDR3 has 13 residues.

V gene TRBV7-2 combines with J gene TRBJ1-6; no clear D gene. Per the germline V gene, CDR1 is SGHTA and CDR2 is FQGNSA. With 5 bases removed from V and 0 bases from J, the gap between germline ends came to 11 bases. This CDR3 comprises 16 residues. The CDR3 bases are TGTGCCAGCAGCCCCAGCCCAAGCTCCTATAATTCACCCCTCCACTTT. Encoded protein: CASSPSPSSYNSPLHF.

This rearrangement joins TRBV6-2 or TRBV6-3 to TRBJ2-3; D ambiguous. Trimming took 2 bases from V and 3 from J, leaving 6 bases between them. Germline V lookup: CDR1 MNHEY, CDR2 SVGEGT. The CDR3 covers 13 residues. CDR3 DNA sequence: TGTGCCAGCAGTTACAGAGAGACAGATACGCAGTATTTT. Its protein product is CASSYRETDTQYF.

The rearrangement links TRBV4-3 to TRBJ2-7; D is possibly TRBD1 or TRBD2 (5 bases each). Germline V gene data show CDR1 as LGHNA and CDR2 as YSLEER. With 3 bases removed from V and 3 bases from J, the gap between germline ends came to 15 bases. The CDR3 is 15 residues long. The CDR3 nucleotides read TGCGCCAGCAGCCAGACCGCCGAGGGGAACTACGAGCAGTACTTC. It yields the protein CASSQTAEGNYEQYF.

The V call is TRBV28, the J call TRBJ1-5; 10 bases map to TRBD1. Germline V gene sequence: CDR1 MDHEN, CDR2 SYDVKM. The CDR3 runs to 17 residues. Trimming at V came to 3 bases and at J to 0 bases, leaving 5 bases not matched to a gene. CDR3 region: CASSFIGQGDSNQPQHF. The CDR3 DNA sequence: TGTGCCAGCAGTTTCATAGGACAGGGGGATAGCAATCAGCCCCAGCATTTT. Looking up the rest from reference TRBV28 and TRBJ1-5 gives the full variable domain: DVKVTQSSRYLVKRTGEKVFLECVQDMDHENMFWYRQDPGLGLRLIYFSYDVKMKEKGDIPEGYSVSREKKERFSLILESASTNQTSMYLCASSFIGQGDSNQPQHFGDGTRLSIL.

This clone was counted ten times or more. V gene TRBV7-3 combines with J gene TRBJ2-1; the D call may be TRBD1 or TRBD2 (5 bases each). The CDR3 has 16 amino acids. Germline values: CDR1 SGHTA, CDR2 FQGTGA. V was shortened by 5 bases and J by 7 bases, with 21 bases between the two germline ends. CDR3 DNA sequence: TGTGCCAGCAGCCCGCAGGGACGGCGACTACAAAATGAGCAGTTCTTC. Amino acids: CASSPQGRRLQNEQFF. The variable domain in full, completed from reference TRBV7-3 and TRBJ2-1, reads GAGVSQTPSNKVTEKGKYVELRCDPISGHTALYWYRQSLGQGPEFLIYFQGTGAADDSGLPNDRFFAVRPEGSVSTLKIQRTERGDSAVYLCASSPQGRRLQNEQFFGPGTRLTVL.

The CDR3 DNA follows: TGTGCCAGCAGCCTCGGGGTTTTGAACACTGAAGCTTTCTTT. Its translation: CASSLGVLNTEAFF. This chain joins TRBV2 and TRBJ1-1; no firm D call. Trimming took 6 bases from V and 0 from J, leaving 11 bases between them. CDR3 length: 14 amino acids. Per germline, CDR1 SNHLY and CDR2 FYNNEI.

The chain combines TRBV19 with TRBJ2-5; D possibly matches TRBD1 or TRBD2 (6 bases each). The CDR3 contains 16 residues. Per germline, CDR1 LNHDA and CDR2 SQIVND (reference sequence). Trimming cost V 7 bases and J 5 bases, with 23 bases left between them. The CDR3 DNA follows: TGTGCCAGTACCTCCGCGGGGCTTACCCAGGGGGAGACCCAGTACTTC. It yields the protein CASTSAGLTQGETQYF. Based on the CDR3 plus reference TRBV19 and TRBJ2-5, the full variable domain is DGGITQSPKYLFRKEGQNVTLSCEQNLNHDAMYWYRQDPGQGLRLIYYSQIVNDFQKGDIAEGYSVSREKKESFPLTVTSAQKNPTAFYLCASTSAGLTQGETQYFGPGTRLLVL.

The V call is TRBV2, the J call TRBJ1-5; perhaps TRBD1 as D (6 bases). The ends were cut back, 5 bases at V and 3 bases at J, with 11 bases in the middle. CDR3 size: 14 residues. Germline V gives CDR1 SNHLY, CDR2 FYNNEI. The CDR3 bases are TGTGCCAGCAGTTACGGACAGTTCAATCAGCCCCAGCATTTT. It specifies CASSYGQFNQPQHF.

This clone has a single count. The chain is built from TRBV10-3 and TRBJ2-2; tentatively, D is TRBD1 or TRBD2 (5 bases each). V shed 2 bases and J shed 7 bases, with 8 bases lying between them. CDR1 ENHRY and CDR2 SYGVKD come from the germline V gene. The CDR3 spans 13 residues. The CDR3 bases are TGTGCCATCAGTGAGCCAGGGAGCGGGGAGCTGTTTTTT. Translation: CAISEPGSGELFF.

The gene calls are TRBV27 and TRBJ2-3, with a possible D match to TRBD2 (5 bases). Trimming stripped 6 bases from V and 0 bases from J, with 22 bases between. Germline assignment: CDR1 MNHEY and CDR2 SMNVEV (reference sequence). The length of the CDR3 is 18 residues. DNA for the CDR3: TGTGCCAGCAGACAGCGCCGGGAACCCTTGTTAAGCACAGATACGCAGTATTTT. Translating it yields CASRQRREPLLSTDTQYF.

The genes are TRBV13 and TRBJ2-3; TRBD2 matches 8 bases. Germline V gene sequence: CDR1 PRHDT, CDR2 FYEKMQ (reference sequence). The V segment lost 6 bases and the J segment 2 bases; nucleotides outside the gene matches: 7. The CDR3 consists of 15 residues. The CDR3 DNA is TGTGCCAGCAGTCCTCTAGCGGGCGCCACAGATACGCAGTATTTT. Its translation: CASSPLAGATDTQYF.

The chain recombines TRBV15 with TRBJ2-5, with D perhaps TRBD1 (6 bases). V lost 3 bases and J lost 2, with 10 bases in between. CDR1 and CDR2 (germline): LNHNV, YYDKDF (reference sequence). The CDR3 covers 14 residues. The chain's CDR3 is CATSRYREQETQYF. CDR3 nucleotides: TGTGCCACCAGCAGGTACAGGGAACAAGAGACCCAGTACTTC.

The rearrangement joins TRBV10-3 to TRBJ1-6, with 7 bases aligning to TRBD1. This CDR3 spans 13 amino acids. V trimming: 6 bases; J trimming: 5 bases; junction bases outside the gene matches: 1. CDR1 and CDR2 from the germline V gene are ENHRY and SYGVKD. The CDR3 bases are TGTGCCATCAGGGGGACAGATAATTCACCCCTCCACTTT. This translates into CAIRGTDNSPLHF.

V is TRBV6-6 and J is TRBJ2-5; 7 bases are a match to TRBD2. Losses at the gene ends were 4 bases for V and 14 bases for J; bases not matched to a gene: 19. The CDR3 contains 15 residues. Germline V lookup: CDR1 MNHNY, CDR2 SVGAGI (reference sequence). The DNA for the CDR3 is TGTGCCAGCAGTTCGACCCGGGGAGGGCGGCCTAGGCTATACTTC. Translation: CASSSTRGGRPRLYF.

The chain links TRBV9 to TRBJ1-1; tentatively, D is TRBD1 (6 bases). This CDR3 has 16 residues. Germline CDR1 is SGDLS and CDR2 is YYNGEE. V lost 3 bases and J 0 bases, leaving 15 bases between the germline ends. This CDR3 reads CASSGPGTQLNTEAFF. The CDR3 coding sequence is TGTGCCAGCAGCGGGCCAGGGACACAATTGAACACTGAAGCTTTCTTT. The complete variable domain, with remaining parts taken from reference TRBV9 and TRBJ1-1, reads DSGVTQTPKHLITATGQRVTLRCSPRSGDLSVYWYQQSLDQGLQFLIQYYNGEERAKGNILERFSAQQFPDLHSELNLSSLELGDSALYFCASSGPGTQLNTEAFFGQGTRLTVV.

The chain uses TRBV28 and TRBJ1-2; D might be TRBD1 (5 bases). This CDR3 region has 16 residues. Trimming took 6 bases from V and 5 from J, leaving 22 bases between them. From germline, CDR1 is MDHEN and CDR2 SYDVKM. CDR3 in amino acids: CASSPRMRQKQYGYTF. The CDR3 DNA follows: TGTGCCAGCAGCCCACGGATGCGACAGAAGCAGTATGGCTACACCTTC.

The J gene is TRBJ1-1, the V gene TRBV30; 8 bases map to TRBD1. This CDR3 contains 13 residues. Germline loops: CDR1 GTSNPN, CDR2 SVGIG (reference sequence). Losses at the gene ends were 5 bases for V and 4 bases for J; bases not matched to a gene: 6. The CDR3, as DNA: TGTGCCTGGGATTTAACAGGGGGCACTGAAGCTTTCTTT. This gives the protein CAWDLTGGTEAFF.